The rows below give T cell receptor beta chains drawn from one sample of a study of T-cell reconstitution after alpha-beta-depleted transplantation in children. A single record per CDR3 protein comes from TCRdb applying MiXCR to the PCR reads. Of fewer than 700,000 distinct CDR3 sequences in the sample, under 25% are singletons; the top ten hold roughly 15%. Here the sequenced sample was PBMCs, mostly from graft donor cells, taken 360 days after TCRalphabeta/CD19-depleted stem cell transplant. These receptor sequences come from a boy younger than two who had a stem cell transplant for acute myeloid leukemia, so the T cells may come from the graft donor. CDR3s include the opening cysteine and the closing phenylalanine or tryptophan. Fields, in order: V gene, CDR3 length, J gene, D gene, clone size, CDR3 DNA, CDR3 protein. The D gene is left open where the match is weak. Rows give clone size only sometimes, using once, few, many, or a class for an expanded clone.

V gene: TRBV4-3; CDR3 length: 15; J gene: TRBJ2-7; D gene: TRBD1; clone size: .; CDR3 DNA: TGCGCCAGCAGCCCACGGACAGGGGGCTTCTACGAGCAGTACTTC; CDR3 protein: CASSPRTGGFYEQYF
V gene: TRBV20-1; CDR3 length: 14; J gene: TRBJ1-6; D gene: TRBD1; clone size: .; CDR3 DNA: TGCAGTGCTAACCCGGGACAGGGGTATTCACCCCTCCACTTT; CDR3 protein: CSANPGQGYSPLHF
V gene: TRBV11-3; CDR3 length: 15; J gene: TRBJ1-1; D gene: .; clone size: .; CDR3 DNA: TGTGCCAGCAGCTTAGGAGACACAAGAAACACTGAAGCTTTCTTT; CDR3 protein: CASSLGDTRNTEAFF
V gene: TRBV7-3; CDR3 length: 14; J gene: TRBJ2-3; D gene: TRBD1; clone size: .; CDR3 DNA: TGTGCCAGCAGCTTAACAGGGGGCCTAGATACGCAGTATTTT; CDR3 protein: CASSLTGGLDTQYF
V gene: TRBV20-1; CDR3 length: 13; J gene: TRBJ2-5; D gene: .; clone size: many; CDR3 DNA: TGCAGTGCTCTGAACCCCCCCGCGGAGACCCAGTACTTC; CDR3 protein: CSALNPPAETQYF
V gene: TRBV6-6; CDR3 length: 13; J gene: TRBJ1-1; D gene: .; clone size: many; CDR3 DNA: TGTGCCACCACCCGGGACGCGAACACTGAAGCTTTCTTT; CDR3 protein: CATTRDANTEAFF
V gene: TRBV4-3; CDR3 length: 14; J gene: TRBJ1-1; D gene: TRBD1; clone size: many; CDR3 DNA: TGCGCCAGCAGACCGGGACAGCTGAACACTGAAGCTTTCTTT; CDR3 protein: CASRPGQLNTEAFF
V gene: TRBV7-9; CDR3 length: 14; J gene: TRBJ1-2; D gene: .; clone size: .; CDR3 DNA: TGTGCCAGCAGCTTAAGCGACAGTAACTATGGCTACACCTTC; CDR3 protein: CASSLSDSNYGYTF
V gene: TRBV7-6; CDR3 length: 15; J gene: TRBJ2-1; D gene: TRBD2; clone size: .; CDR3 DNA: TGTGCCAGCAGCTTTAGCGGGGGGGCCGTGTCTGAGCAGTTCTTC; CDR3 protein: CASSFSGGAVSEQFF
V gene: TRBV6-2/TRBV6-3; CDR3 length: 12; J gene: TRBJ1-1; D gene: .; clone size: few; CDR3 DNA: TGTGCCAGCGGGTACAGGGAAACTGAAGCTTTCTTT; CDR3 protein: CASGYRETEAFF
V gene: TRBV5-1; CDR3 length: 16; J gene: TRBJ2-5; D gene: TRBD2; clone size: once; CDR3 DNA: TGCGCCAGCAGCGAAGGACTAGCGGGGGCCCAAGAGACCCAGTACTTC; CDR3 protein: CASSEGLAGAQETQYF
V gene: TRBV13; CDR3 length: 15; J gene: TRBJ2-2; D gene: .; clone size: .; CDR3 DNA: TGTGCCAGCAGCTTGATCCCGGGTCACACCGGGGAGCTGTTTTTT; CDR3 protein: CASSLIPGHTGELFF
V gene: TRBV24-1; CDR3 length: 13; J gene: TRBJ2-3; D gene: .; clone size: many; CDR3 DNA: TGTGCCACCAGTGACCTAGGGGAAGATACGCAGTATTTT; CDR3 protein: CATSDLGEDTQYF
V gene: TRBV6-1; CDR3 length: 13; J gene: TRBJ1-5; D gene: .; clone size: .; CDR3 DNA: TGTGCCAGCTTGAGACAAGGCAATCAGCCCCAGCATTTT; CDR3 protein: CASLRQGNQPQHF
V gene: TRBV7-2; CDR3 length: 17; J gene: TRBJ2-7; D gene: TRBD2; clone size: .; CDR3 DNA: TGTGCCAGCAGCTTATCCGGTTCGAGCGGGGGCTCCTACGAGCAGTACTTC; CDR3 protein: CASSLSGSSGGSYEQYF
V gene: TRBV20-1; CDR3 length: 16; J gene: TRBJ1-4; D gene: .; clone size: few; CDR3 DNA: TGCAGTGCTAGAGATCGGAGGAGGGGCCCTTCTGAAAAACTGTTTTTT; CDR3 protein: CSARDRRRGPSEKLFF
V gene: TRBV13; CDR3 length: 13; J gene: TRBJ2-7; D gene: .; clone size: .; CDR3 DNA: TGTGCCAGCAGCTTCTTTCAGGCCTACGAGCAGTACTTC; CDR3 protein: CASSFFQAYEQYF
V gene: TRBV5-1; CDR3 length: 15; J gene: TRBJ1-1; D gene: .; clone size: once; CDR3 DNA: TGCGCCAGCAGCTTGCGGAGAGGGGGGAACACTGAAGCTTTCTTT; CDR3 protein: CASSLRRGGNTEAFF
V gene: TRBV29-1; CDR3 length: 12; J gene: TRBJ1-5; D gene: .; clone size: many; CDR3 DNA: TGCAGCGTGGGGGACAGCAATCAGCCCCAGCATTTT; CDR3 protein: CSVGDSNQPQHF
V gene: TRBV7-8; CDR3 length: 14; J gene: TRBJ2-1; D gene: .; clone size: once; CDR3 DNA: TGTGCCAGCAGCTTGGCTGGCCAGCGGAATGAGCAGTTCTTC; CDR3 protein: CASSLAGQRNEQFF
V gene: TRBV6-1; CDR3 length: 17; J gene: TRBJ1-5; D gene: .; clone size: once; CDR3 DNA: TGTGCCAGCAGTGCGGAGTCCCCGACGGGATCCAATCAGCCCCAGCATTTT; CDR3 protein: CASSAESPTGSNQPQHF
V gene: TRBV20-1; CDR3 length: 14; J gene: TRBJ2-7; D gene: TRBD1; clone size: many; CDR3 DNA: TGCAGTGCTGAACAGGGGGCGAACGCCTACGAGCAGTACTTC; CDR3 protein: CSAEQGANAYEQYF
V gene: TRBV29-1; CDR3 length: 15; J gene: TRBJ2-1; D gene: .; clone size: many; CDR3 DNA: TGCAGCGTACGGACAGAAACTCTTATTTACAATGAGCAGTTCTTC; CDR3 protein: CSVRTETLIYNEQFF
V gene: TRBV4-1; CDR3 length: 14; J gene: TRBJ1-2; D gene: .; clone size: .; CDR3 DNA: TGCGCCAGCAGCCAAGATTGGAAAGGGGGTGGCTACACCTTC; CDR3 protein: CASSQDWKGGGYTF
V gene: TRBV13; CDR3 length: 15; J gene: TRBJ2-1; D gene: TRBD1; clone size: .; CDR3 DNA: TGTGCCAGCAGCCCTCCCGGGACAGGGTTGAATGAGCAGTTCTTC; CDR3 protein: CASSPPGTGLNEQFF
V gene: TRBV6-1; CDR3 length: 12; J gene: TRBJ2-3; D gene: .; clone size: once; CDR3 DNA: TGTGCCAGCAGTGAACAGACAGATACGCAGTATTTT; CDR3 protein: CASSEQTDTQYF
V gene: TRBV15; CDR3 length: 17; J gene: TRBJ2-3; D gene: TRBD2; clone size: few; CDR3 DNA: TGTGCCACCAGCAATCGAGCGGGGAATTCACCAACAGATACGCAGTATTTT; CDR3 protein: CATSNRAGNSPTDTQYF